The 31 T cell receptor beta chains presented below share a single source sample, sequenced in a study of shared clonotypes between healthy human individuals. Some clones are missing from TCRdb's copy, which holds only in-frame ones; the method was immunoSEQ multiplex PCR. This sample has 190,000 or so clones, with 60% to 75% found just once. Sequences were obtained from memory CD4+ T cells sorted from blood. Subset given: CD45RA-negative fraction. These receptor sequences come from a man under 40 in good health.

This clone was detected many times. J is TRBJ1-2 and V is TRBV5-5, with TRBD1 identical over 7 bases. Germline lookup yields CDR1 SGHKS and CDR2 YYEKEE (reference sequence). V dropped 7 bases and J dropped 2; count of bases not matched to a gene: 5. This CDR3 contains 13 residues. The CDR3, as DNA: TGTGCCAGCGCGGACAGGCTAAACTATGGCTACACCTTC. This gives the protein CASADRLNYGYTF.

This chain links TRBV7-2 with TRBJ2-5; the match to TRBD1 covers 8 bases. V dropped 1 base and J dropped 7; count of bases not matched to a gene: 11. Germline CDR1 SGHTA, CDR2 FQGNSA. The CDR3 spans 16 residues. CDR3 sequence reads: CASSLVGGQGQVTQYF. CDR3 sequence (DNA): TGTGCCAGCAGCTTAGTAGGAGGACAGGGCCAGGTGACCCAGTACTTC.

The J gene is TRBJ1-2, the V gene TRBV2, with D maybe TRBD1 (6 bases). This CDR3 spans 14 amino acids. Trimming stripped 2 bases from V and 7 bases from J, with 14 bases between. Germline CDR1 is SNHLY and CDR2 is FYNNEI. The DNA of the CDR3 is TGTGCCAGCAGTGAAAGGCAGGGGCCCCGTGGCTACACCTTC. Translation gives CASSERQGPRGYTF.

The rearrangement links TRBV9 to TRBJ2-5; TRBD2 agrees at 10 bases. The CDR3 length is 15 residues. Germline V gives CDR1 SGDLS, CDR2 YYNGEE. Losses at the gene ends were 3 bases for V and 3 bases for J; bases not matched to a gene: 5. CDR3 nucleotide sequence: TGTGCCAGCAGCGGCCGAGCGGGAGGGAAAGAGACCCAGTACTTC. Translated, it gives CASSGRAGGKETQYF.

The chain links TRBV15 to TRBJ2-5; 8 bases are a match to TRBD2. V shed 1 base, J shed 4 bases, and the junction held 2 bases outside the gene matches. Germline V CDR1 and CDR2: LNHNV, YYDKDF (reference sequence). The CDR3 contains 14 residues. CDR3: CATSRAAGVETQYF. DNA for the CDR3: TGTGCCACCAGCAGAGCAGCGGGAGTAGAGACCCAGTACTTC.

The genes are TRBV4-3 and TRBJ1-1, with 8 positions matching TRBD1. This CDR3 is 15 amino acids long. Germline trimming cut 0 bases from V and 10 bases from J; bases unmatched to any gene: 10. CDR1 and CDR2 (germline): LGHNA, YSLEER. CDR3: CASSQEGAGGIRAFF. In nucleotides, the CDR3 is TGCGCCAGCAGCCAAGAAGGGGCAGGGGGCATAAGAGCTTTCTTT.

This clone was seen many times. Other nucleotide sequences from this sample produce the same CDR3. J is TRBJ1-5 and V is TRBV6-5, with 9 positions matching TRBD1. After removal of 6 bases from V and 6 bases from J, the junction contained 9 bases not matched to a gene. The CDR3 consists of 15 residues. Germline assignment: CDR1 MNHEY and CDR2 SVGAGI. The CDR3 loop reads CASRQTGGYSQPQHF. The CDR3 DNA sequence: TGTGCCAGCAGGCAAACAGGGGGCTACTCTCAGCCCCAGCATTTT.

This clone was observed a handful of times. In DNA form, the CDR3 reads TGTGCCAGCAGCCAAGAAAGACCTCCTTTGGGCGAGCAGTACTTC. It is translated as CASSQERPPLGEQYF. The V call is TRBV14, the J call TRBJ2-7, with D unclear. This CDR3 contains 15 residues. Germline V gives CDR1 SGHDN, CDR2 FVKESK. V lost 0 bases to trimming and J lost 6 bases, with 15 bases between them.

The chain employs TRBV28 and TRBJ2-6; 7 bases agree with TRBD1. V was pared by 5 bases and J by 4 bases, with 5 bases of the junction left unmatched. This CDR3 contains 15 residues. Germline V lookup: CDR1 MDHEN, CDR2 SYDVKM. CDR3 DNA sequence: TGTGCCAGCAGTCGACAGGGTGCAGGGGCCAACGTCCTGACTTTC. This translates into CASSRQGAGANVLTF.

The chain uses TRBV11-2 and TRBJ2-5, with TRBD1 as a possible D gene (5 bases). The CDR3 totals 13 residues. Looked up from germline, CDR1 is SGHAT and CDR2 is FQNNGV. Trimming cost V 0 bases and J 9 bases, with 11 bases left between them. In nucleotides, the CDR3 is TGTGCCAGCAGCTTAGATCAGGGTGGGCCCCAGTACTTC. The encoded protein is CASSLDQGGPQYF.

The genes are TRBV2 and TRBJ1-2, with 8 positions matching TRBD1. Germline V gene sequence: CDR1 SNHLY, CDR2 FYNNEI. V was pared by 1 base and J by 4 bases, with 5 bases of the junction left unmatched. The CDR3 extends over 15 amino acids. CDR3 in amino acids: CASSEDRGSGYGYTF. The DNA of the CDR3 is TGTGCCAGCAGTGAAGACAGGGGGTCGGGCTATGGCTACACCTTC.

The chain is built from TRBV11-3 and TRBJ2-7; the match to TRBD2 covers 10 bases. The CDR3 length is 16 residues. V lost 0 bases to trimming and J lost 7 bases; unmatched junction nucleotides: 9. Germline CDR1 is SGHNT and CDR2 is YENEEA. The CDR3 sequence is CASSLDSPGLAAEQYF. The DNA of the CDR3 is TGTGCCAGCAGCTTAGATTCCCCAGGACTAGCGGCTGAGCAGTACTTC. The entire variable domain, with the rest obtained from reference TRBV11-3 and TRBJ2-7, is as follows: EAGVVQSPRYKIIEKKQPVAFWCNPISGHNTLYWYLQNLGQGPELLIRYENEEAVDDSQLPKDRFSAERLKGVDSTLKIQPAELGDSAVYLCASSLDSPGLAAEQYFGPGTRLTVT.

The chain employs TRBV7-2 and TRBJ2-1; D ambiguous. Per germline, CDR1 SGHTA and CDR2 FQGNSA. The V end lost 5 bases, the J end lost 4 bases, and 12 bases lay between the germline ends. This CDR3 is 14 amino acids long. CDR3 sequence (DNA): TGTGCCAGCAGCGCGACAACTGGTTACAATGAGCAGTTCTTC. Protein sequence: CASSATTGYNEQFF.

The V and J genes are TRBV4-1 and TRBJ2-7; D unclear. The CDR3 extends over 18 amino acids. The germline V gene has CDR1 MGHRA and CDR2 YSYEKL. V lost 2 bases and J 0 bases, leaving 20 bases between the germline ends. Here the CDR3 DNA reads TGCGCCAGCAGCCAACCTTTTTCTTTCGTAGGGTTCTCCTACGAGCAGTACTTC. Amino acid sequence: CASSQPFSFVGFSYEQYF.

The chain employs TRBV6-4 and TRBJ2-1, with TRBD1 matching 9 bases. This CDR3 region has 13 residues. Looked up from germline, CDR1 is MRHNA and CDR2 is SNTAGT. V dropped 5 bases and J dropped 6; count of bases not matched to a gene: 2. The CDR3 coding sequence is TGTGCCAGCAGTACGGGACAGGGCAATGAGCAGTTCTTC. Translation gives CASSTGQGNEQFF.

The chain has TRBV13 and TRBJ2-1; tentative D call: TRBD1 (6 bases). Per the germline V gene, CDR1 is PRHDT and CDR2 is FYEKMQ (reference sequence). Trimming took 5 bases from V and 4 from J, leaving 15 bases between them. The CDR3 covers 15 residues. The CDR3 sequence: CASSRGTRAYNEQFF. The CDR3 DNA is TGTGCCAGCAGCCGAGGGACACGGGCTTACAATGAGCAGTTCTTC.

The V and J genes are TRBV6-5 and TRBJ2-6; D remains ambiguous. The CDR3 loop spans 13 amino acids. V dropped 2 bases and J dropped 2 bases, with 1 base sitting between them. CDR1 is MNHEY, CDR2 SVGAGI, per germline. CDR3 bases: TGTGCCAGCAGTTACGCTGGGGCCAACGTCCTGACTTTC. Translating gives CASSYAGANVLTF.

This clone was observed a handful of times. The CDR3 sequence: CASSQVAGVGSYEQYF. CDR3 DNA: TGCGCCAGCAGCCAAGTTGCCGGAGTTGGGTCCTACGAGCAGTACTTC. The chain joins TRBV4-1 to TRBJ2-7; D remains unclear. V lost 1 base and J 1 base, leaving 14 bases between the germline ends. CDR3 length: 16 residues. Germline-derived CDR1 and CDR2 are MGHRA and YSYEKL.

On this clone: The identical CDR3 is also encoded by other nucleotide sequences in the sample. V is TRBV6-1 and J is TRBJ2-3; D remains ambiguous. The V end lost 7 bases, the J end lost 2 bases, and 7 bases lay between the germline ends. Germline assignment: CDR1 MNHNS and CDR2 SASEGT. The CDR3 is made up of 12 amino acids. The CDR3 nucleotides are TGTGCCAGCACCCCCCCCACAGATACGCAGTATTTT. Residues: CASTPPTDTQYF.

The chain combines TRBV11-2 with TRBJ2-5; the D call may be TRBD1 or TRBD2 (6 bases each). Trimming removed 2 bases from V and 5 bases from J, with 12 bases in between. Germline V gene sequence: CDR1 SGHAT, CDR2 FQNNGV. This CDR3 is built from 14 residues. The CDR3 DNA reads TGTGCCAGCAGCTTATTGGGGGGCCAGGAGACCCAGTACTTC. Its protein is CASSLLGGQETQYF.

V gene TRBV7-2 combines with J gene TRBJ2-3, with TRBD2 matching 11 bases. This CDR3 is built from 16 residues. Germline CDR1 is SGHTA and CDR2 is FQGNSA. V shed 4 bases and J 3 bases; nucleotides not matched to a gene: 6. CDR3 sequence reads: CASSSARTSGTDTQYF. For the CDR3, the DNA is TGTGCCAGCAGCTCAGCACGGACTAGCGGGACAGATACGCAGTATTTT.

This clone has a handful of counts. The chain couples TRBV14 to TRBJ2-6; D unclear. V lost 4 bases to trimming and J lost 0 bases, with 1 base between them. The CDR3 has 13 residues. The germline gives CDR1 SGHDN, CDR2 FVKESK. The CDR3 DNA is TGTGCCAGCAGCCCCTCTGGGGCCAACGTCCTGACTTTC. Amino acid sequence: CASSPSGANVLTF.

This clone appeared a single time. The chain links TRBV28 to TRBJ2-7; D uncertain. This CDR3 region has 11 residues. With 5 bases removed from V and 8 bases from J, the gap between germline ends came to 10 bases. CDR1 and CDR2 from the germline V gene are MDHEN and SYDVKM. CDR3 bases: TGTGCCAGCAGTCGTGGGTTCAAGCAGTACTTC. It specifies CASSRGFKQYF.

The chain uses TRBV28 and TRBJ1-5; maybe TRBD1 (5 bases). V was pared by 3 bases and J by 6 bases, with 12 bases between. Germline V gene data show CDR1 as MDHEN and CDR2 as SYDVKM. The CDR3 has 14 amino acids. The CDR3 nucleotides are TGTGCCAGCAGTTTTCGGGCAGGGAGTCAGCCCCAGCATTTT. Protein: CASSFRAGSQPQHF.

CDR3 DNA sequence: TGTGCCAGTAGTGAAACTAGCGGGATCTACGAGCAGTACTTC. It encodes CASSETSGIYEQYF. The gene calls are TRBV19 and TRBJ2-7; 10 bases fit TRBD2. The germline V gene has CDR1 LNHDA and CDR2 SQIVND (reference sequence). This CDR3 region has 14 residues. V gave up 5 bases and J gave up 3 bases; unmatched junction bases: 4.

The chain is built from TRBV28 and TRBJ2-5; TRBD2 might be the D (6 bases). V was clipped by 7 bases and J by 1 base, with 13 bases between them. CDR1 and CDR2 from the germline V gene are MDHEN and SYDVKM. The CDR3 is 14 amino acids. For the CDR3, the DNA is TGTGCCAGCATCGGGGACTCCACCCAAGAGACCCAGTACTTC. This sequence encodes CASIGDSTQETQYF.

This clone was seen at least ten times. This chain links TRBV14 with TRBJ2-7; no reliable D call. The germline V gene encodes CDR1 SGHDN and CDR2 FVKESK. This CDR3 comprises 12 residues. Trimming took 4 bases from V and 4 from J, leaving 8 bases between them. Written as DNA, the CDR3 is TGTGCCAGCAGCCCCCGGACGTACGAGCAGTACTTC. It yields the protein CASSPRTYEQYF.

This sequence joins TRBV7-2 and TRBJ2-7; D uncertain. Trimming removed 2 bases at V and 0 bases at J, with 8 bases between. In germline, CDR1 is SGHTA, CDR2 FQGNSA. The CDR3 spans 14 residues. The CDR3 loop is CASSLLVGSYEQYF. For the CDR3, the DNA is TGTGCCAGCAGCTTACTGGTGGGCTCCTACGAGCAGTACTTC.

This clone has more than one count but fewer than ten. V and J are TRBV7-8 and TRBJ1-2; D possibly corresponds to TRBD1 (5 bases). V was cut by 4 bases and J by 5 bases, with 14 bases left in between. From germline, CDR1 is SGHVS and CDR2 FQNEAQ. The CDR3 sequence is 14 residues long. The CDR3 spells CASSSRGSRYGYTF. The CDR3 DNA reads TGTGCCAGCAGCTCTAGGGGTTCTCGGTATGGCTACACCTTC.

The rearrangement joins TRBV27 to TRBJ2-1; either TRBD1 or TRBD2 may fit D (5 bases each). Trimming stripped 1 base from V and 6 bases from J, with 7 bases between. Germline V CDR1 and CDR2: MNHEY, SMNVEV (reference sequence). This CDR3 has 13 amino acids. CDR3 loop: CASSLWGRNEQFF. The CDR3 DNA reads TGTGCCAGCAGTTTATGGGGACGCAATGAGCAGTTCTTC.

The chain combines TRBV6-4 with TRBJ2-1, with 11 bases identical to TRBD1. Germline CDR1 reads MRHNA; CDR2 reads SNTAGT. This CDR3 is 14 amino acids long. J lost 4 bases, V lost 10 bases, and 6 bases had no gene match. CDR3 region: CATAGQGDYNEQFF. CDR3 DNA sequence: TGTGCCACCGCGGGACAGGGGGATTACAATGAGCAGTTCTTC.